This TCR beta chain was captured by sequencing in a study of OX40 agonist ivuxolimab in advanced cancers. Regarding the study in general: Ivuxolimab was a fully human IgG2 agonistic monoclonal antibody targeting the costimulatory receptor OX40 (CD134). Intravenous ivuxolimab was administered to patients every 2 weeks at six dose levels: 0.01, 0.1, 0.3, 1.5, 3 and 10 mg/kg. Of the roughly 52 dose-escalation patients, hepatocellular carcinoma was present in about 20, melanoma in some 15, renal cell carcinoma in 9 and head and neck cancer in 9. A male proportion of 82.7% and a mean age of about 60 years, ranging from about 20 to 79, were recorded for the dose-escalation cohort. Prior anti-PD-1, anti-PD-L1 or anti-CTLA-4 therapy was permitted, and 35% to 40% of dose-escalation patients had received checkpoint inhibitors. Three dose-escalation patients achieved partial responses, one with hepatocellular carcinoma and two with cutaneous melanoma. The purpose of peripheral TCRbeta sequencing was to test whether ivuxolimab changed TCR sequence diversity and led to clonal T-cell expansion. The monotherapy dose-escalation portion (N of about 50 patients) of the phase I ivuxolimab trial is reported in the paper.

V loses 4 bases of germline sequence and J loses 8 bases, and the interval between the two ends is 21 bases. As encoded in the germline V gene, CDR1 is SGDLS while CDR2 is YYNGEE. The CDR3 goes from the cysteine to the phenylalanine over 15 residues. Solely the CDR3 DNA is kept, with 45 bases framed from the first base. Results the study describes overall, beyond this receptor: Antigen specificity was not determined for the clonally expanded peripheral T cells. Clonal expansion of both CD4+ and CD8+ blood T cells was observed from baseline to week 6 at doses 0.1 to 3.0 mg/kg. Low levels of normalized T-cell clonal expansion were also shown by some nonresponding patients. On average, CD8+ T cells showed more expanded clones than CD4+ T cells after ivuxolimab. In the 0.1-3.0 mg/kg groups, partial responders were among the patients with the lowest normalized peripheral clonal expansion, particularly in CD8+ T cells.

Patients with autoimmune disease history or receiving systemic immunosuppression were excluded from the trial. Peripheral blood for TCR sequencing was collected from all dose cohorts at baseline, on cycle 4 day 1, and on cycle 7 day 1. Samples came from an open-label, multicenter, first-in-human phase I dose-escalation trial of ivuxolimab. The trial enrolled adults with locally advanced or metastatic head and neck squamous cell, hepatocellular, melanoma or renal cell carcinoma. Before TCR sequencing, CD4+ T cells and CD8+ T cells from peripheral blood were sorted into separate populations. To sequence the TCRbeta CDR3 region, genomic DNA was isolated from the sorted cells. The immunoSEQ Assay was used to sequence the TCRbeta CDR3 regions. TCRdb took this table from immuneACCESS and kept in-frame rearrangements with V and J called. Such tables lack part of the clones; where checked against another copy, unresolved V genes explain under half of the gap, and the rest is unexplained. The sample records about 46,000 clones, 75% to 90% of which are singletons. The top ten clonotypes cover 10% to 15% of the sample.

With regard to this clone: Its antigen is not yet known. No quality values exist for individual bases; no much larger clone is one base distant.

The sequencing here drew on CD4+ or CD8+ T cells sorted from blood, taken in a trial of the OX40 agonist ivuxolimab. This receptor was obtained from an adult with an advanced solid tumor such as melanoma, head and neck, liver or kidney cancer. The sequence is built from TRBV9 and TRBJ1-2, with a weak D call of TRBD1 (6 bases match). This receptor has the CDR3 CASSTSMGGAYGYTF. The nucleotide sequence is given as TGTGCCAGCAGCACATCCATGGGGGGCGCGTACGGCTACACCTTC.